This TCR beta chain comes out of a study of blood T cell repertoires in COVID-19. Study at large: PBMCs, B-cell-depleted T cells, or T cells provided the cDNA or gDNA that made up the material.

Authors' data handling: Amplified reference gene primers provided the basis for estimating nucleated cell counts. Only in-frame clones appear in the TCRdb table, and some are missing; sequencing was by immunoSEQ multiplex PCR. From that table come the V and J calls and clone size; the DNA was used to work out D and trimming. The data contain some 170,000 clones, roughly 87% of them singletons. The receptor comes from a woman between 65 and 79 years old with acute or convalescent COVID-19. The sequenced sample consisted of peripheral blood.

In nucleotides, the CDR3 is TGTGCCAGCAGCGTAGATCCTAGCGGGGGGCGAGAGACCCAGTACTTC. Protein sequence: CASSVDPSGGRETQYF. This chain uses TRBV9 with TRBJ2-5, with 11 bases aligning to TRBD2. The CDR3 has 16 residues. Trimming removed 0 bases from V and 4 bases from J; junction bases left unmatched: 5. Germline CDR1 SGDLS, CDR2 YYNGEE.